The present T cell receptor beta chain was sequenced within a study of OX40 agonist ivuxolimab in advanced cancers. Overall study results and limits: More expanded clones were seen, on average, in CD8+ T cells than in CD4+. Partial responders treated at 0.1-3.0 mg/kg exhibited clonal expansion among the lowest measured. Clonal expansion was seen in CD4+ and CD8+ blood T cells by week 6 at 0.1 to 3.0 mg/kg.

Patients were excluded for autoimmune disease history or systemic immunosuppression. Concerning this clone itself: Its antigen is as yet unknown.

This CDR3 has 16 residues. The germline V gene encodes CDR1 MNHEY and CDR2 SMNVEV (reference sequence). The trim removed 7 bases at V and 1 base at J, leaving 11 bases unmatched. Libraries were prepared by immunoSEQ multiplex PCR; TCRdb keeps only in-frame clonotypes and omits some of them. There are 40,000 to 50,000 clones in the sample; roughly nine tenths occur only once, and around 4.7% lies in the top ten. The sample was CD4+ or CD8+ T cells sorted from blood, taken in a trial of the OX40 agonist ivuxolimab. The rearrangement uses TRBV27 and TRBJ2-5; 8 bases are a match to TRBD2. This TCR was recovered from an adult with an advanced solid tumor such as melanoma, head and neck, liver or kidney cancer. CDR3 loop: CASTKTVLAGQETQYF. Written as DNA, the CDR3 is TGTGCCAGCACCAAAACGGTTCTAGCGGGCCAAGAGACCCAGTACTTC.